This is a list of T cell receptor beta chains from one sample in a study of cytomegalovirus exposure and HLA in healthy donors. Generated by immunoSEQ multiplex PCR, the TCRdb table keeps only in-frame clones and is missing some. Of 200,000 or so clones listed, approximately 84% are singletons. Sequences were obtained from PBMCs. The receptors derive from a woman in her twenties or thirties in good health and CMV-seropositive. The conserved cysteine and the conserved F or W are not part of the CDR3 here.

V gene,J gene,CDR3 protein
TRBV6-5,TRBJ1-1,ASSYSRLNTEAF
TRBV27,TRBJ2-7,ASSMTGTYEQY
TRBV5-4,TRBJ2-7,ASSFGPEAGGPRSRDEQY
TRBV6-5,TRBJ2-3,ASSYDAGGTDTQY
TRBV6-1,TRBJ2-1,ASNAYPGGQEEQF
TRBV5-1,TRBJ2-2,ASSLRSGGSNTGELF
TRBV29-1,TRBJ1-4,SCRLNEKLF
TRBV4-3,TRBJ2-7,ASSLLGGGHQY
TRBV9,TRBJ2-2,ASSVTQGANTGELF
TRBV7-9,TRBJ1-6,ASSNTPGRDRNSPLH
TRBV19,TRBJ1-5,ASSSGQLSNQPQH
TRBV7-6,TRBJ2-3,ASSLVGLATDTQY
TRBV19,TRBJ2-2,ASSEPAGGRPGELF
TRBV25-1,TRBJ1-1,ASRHLKGRDETEAF
TRBV13,TRBJ2-3,ASSSYSGLAGRSTDTQY
TRBV27,TRBJ1-2,ATSARQGLIYGYT
TRBV11-2,TRBJ2-1,ASFSGIEF
TRBV7-2,TRBJ2-2,ASSLIPLAGVANTGELF
TRBV6-1,TRBJ2-1,ASSGRAGGAGEQF
TRBV2,TRBJ1-5,ASMEGPNSNQPQH
TRBV7-9,TRBJ1-2,ASSLGTYYGYT
TRBV27,TRBJ1-6,ASSYRGDSPLH
TRBV28,TRBJ1-4,ASTKARDRDEKLF
TRBV10-2,TRBJ1-3,ASSESGSSGNTIY
TRBV2,TRBJ1-6,ASSGRADNSPLH
TRBV28,TRBJ1-4,ASRGTGIEKLF
TRBV25-1,TRBJ1-4,ASRARGNEKLF
TRBV6-1,TRBJ2-2,ASSEGGSNTGELF
TRBV5-4,TRBJ2-7,ASSLVSGTSARLSYEQY
TRBV7-2,TRBJ1-6,ASSLGQDNSPLH
TRBV6-6,TRBJ1-2,ASSRDDRTYGYT
TRBV12-5,TRBJ1-2,ASGPSSVGYT
TRBV7-9,TRBJ2-7,ASSRQGALAYEQY
TRBV13,TRBJ2-7,ASSSGITYEQY
TRBV5-1,TRBJ2-7,ASSLTSPPYEQY
TRBV4-2,TRBJ2-3,ASSQWIAQTDTQY
TRBV19,TRBJ1-2,ASSIRGRGNYGYT
TRBV28,TRBJ1-5,ASSDTRVFYSNQPQH
TRBV6-5,TRBJ2-7,ASSYGRLVYEQY
TRBV7-9,TRBJ1-1,ASSPTRGEAF
TRBV12-5,TRBJ2-7,ATHRGREQY